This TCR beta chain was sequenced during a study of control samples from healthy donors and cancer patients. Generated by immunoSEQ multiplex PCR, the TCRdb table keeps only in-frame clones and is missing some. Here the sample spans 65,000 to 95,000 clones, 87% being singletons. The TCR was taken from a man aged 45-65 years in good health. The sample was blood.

CDR3 amino acids: CASQGWDQPQHF. The CDR3 region has the DNA TGTGCCTCACAGGGGTGGGATCAGCCCCAGCATTTT. V is TRBV6-5 and J is TRBJ1-5; 7 bases match TRBD1. V trimming: 11 bases; J trimming: 5 bases; junction bases outside the gene matches: 6. This CDR3 region has 12 residues. Looked up from germline, CDR1 is MNHEY and CDR2 is SVGAGI.